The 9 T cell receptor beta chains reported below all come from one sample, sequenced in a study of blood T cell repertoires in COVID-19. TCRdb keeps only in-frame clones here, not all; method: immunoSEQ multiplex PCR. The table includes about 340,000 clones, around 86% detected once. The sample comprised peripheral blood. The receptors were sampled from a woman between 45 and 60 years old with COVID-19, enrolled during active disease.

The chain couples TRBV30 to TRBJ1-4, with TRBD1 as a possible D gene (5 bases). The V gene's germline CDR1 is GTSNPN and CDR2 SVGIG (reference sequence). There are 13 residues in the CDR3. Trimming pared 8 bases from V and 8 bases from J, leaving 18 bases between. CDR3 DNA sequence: TGTGCCGCAAATACAGACGGGGGGGAAAAACTGTTTTTT. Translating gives CAANTDGGEKLFF. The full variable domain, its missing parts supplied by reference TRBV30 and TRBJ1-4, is SQTIHQWPATLVQPVGSPLSLECTVEGTSNPNLYWYRQAAGRGLQLLFYSVGIGQISSEVPQNLSASRPQDRQFILSSKKLLLSDSGFYLCAANTDGGEKLFFGSGTQLSVL.

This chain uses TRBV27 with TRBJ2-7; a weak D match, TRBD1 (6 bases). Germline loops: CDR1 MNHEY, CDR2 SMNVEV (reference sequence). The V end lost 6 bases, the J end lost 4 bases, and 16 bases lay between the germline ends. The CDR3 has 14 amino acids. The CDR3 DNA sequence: TGTGCCAGCAGCCTCACAGGGAGTGCTTACGAGCAGTACTTC. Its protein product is CASSLTGSAYEQYF.

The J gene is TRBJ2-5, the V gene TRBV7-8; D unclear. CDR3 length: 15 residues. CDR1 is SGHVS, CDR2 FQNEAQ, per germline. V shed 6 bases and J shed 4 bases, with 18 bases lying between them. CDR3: CASRVETEVLETQYF. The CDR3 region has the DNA TGTGCCAGCAGAGTAGAGACCGAGGTCCTAGAGACCCAGTACTTC.

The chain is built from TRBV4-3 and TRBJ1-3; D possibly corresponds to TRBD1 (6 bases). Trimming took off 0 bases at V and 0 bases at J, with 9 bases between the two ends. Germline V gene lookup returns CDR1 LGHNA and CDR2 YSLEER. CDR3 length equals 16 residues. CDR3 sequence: CASSQDRGSSGNTIYF. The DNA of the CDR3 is TGCGCCAGCAGCCAAGACAGGGGAAGCTCTGGAAACACCATATATTTT.

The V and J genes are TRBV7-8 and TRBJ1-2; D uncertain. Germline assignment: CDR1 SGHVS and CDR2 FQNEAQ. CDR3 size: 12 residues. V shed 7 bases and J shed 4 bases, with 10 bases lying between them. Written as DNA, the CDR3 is TGTGCCAGCACCGAGGGCTCCTATGGCTACACCTTC. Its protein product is CASTEGSYGYTF.

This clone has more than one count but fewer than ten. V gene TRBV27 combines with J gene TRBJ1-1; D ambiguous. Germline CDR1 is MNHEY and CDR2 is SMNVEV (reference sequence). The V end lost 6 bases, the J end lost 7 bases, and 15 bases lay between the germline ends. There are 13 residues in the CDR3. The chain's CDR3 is CASRMWEGGEAFF. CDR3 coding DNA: TGTGCCAGCAGAATGTGGGAGGGAGGTGAAGCTTTCTTT.

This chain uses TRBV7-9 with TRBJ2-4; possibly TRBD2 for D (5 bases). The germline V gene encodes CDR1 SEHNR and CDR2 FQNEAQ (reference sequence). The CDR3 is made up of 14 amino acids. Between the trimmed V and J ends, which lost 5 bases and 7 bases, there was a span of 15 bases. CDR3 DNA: TGTGCCAGCAGCATCGCTCGCGGGCCGAACATTCAGTACTTC. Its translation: CASSIARGPNIQYF.

CDR3: CASSIAPSGVGPQHF. CDR3 in DNA: TGTGCCAGTAGTATAGCCCCATCGGGGGTCGGGCCCCAGCATTTT. The V and J genes are TRBV19 and TRBJ1-5; possibly TRBD1 for D (5 bases). Germline loops: CDR1 LNHDA, CDR2 SQIVND (reference sequence). The CDR3 extends over 15 amino acids. Trimming left V 1 base short and J 9 bases short, with 16 bases between.

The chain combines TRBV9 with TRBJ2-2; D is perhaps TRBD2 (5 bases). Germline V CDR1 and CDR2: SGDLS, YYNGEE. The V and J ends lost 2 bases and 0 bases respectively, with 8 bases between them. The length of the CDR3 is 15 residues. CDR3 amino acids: CASSVGGSNTGELFF. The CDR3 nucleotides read TGTGCCAGCAGCGTTGGCGGGTCGAACACCGGGGAGCTGTTTTTT. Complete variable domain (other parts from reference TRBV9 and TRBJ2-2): DSGVTQTPKHLITATGQRVTLRCSPRSGDLSVYWYQQSLDQGLQFLIQYYNGEERAKGNILERFSAQQFPDLHSELNLSSLELGDSALYFCASSVGGSNTGELFFGEGSRLTVL.